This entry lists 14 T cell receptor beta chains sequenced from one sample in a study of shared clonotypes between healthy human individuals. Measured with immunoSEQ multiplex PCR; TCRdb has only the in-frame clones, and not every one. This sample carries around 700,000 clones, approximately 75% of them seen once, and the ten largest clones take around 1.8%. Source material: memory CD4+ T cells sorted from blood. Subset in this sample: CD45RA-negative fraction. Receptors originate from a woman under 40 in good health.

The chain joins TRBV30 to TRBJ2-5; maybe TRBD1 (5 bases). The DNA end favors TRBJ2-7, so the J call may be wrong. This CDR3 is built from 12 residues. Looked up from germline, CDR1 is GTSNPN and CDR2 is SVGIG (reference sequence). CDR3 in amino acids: CAWSPGTYEQYF. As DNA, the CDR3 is TGTGCCTGGTCACCAGGGACCTACGAGCAGTACTTC.

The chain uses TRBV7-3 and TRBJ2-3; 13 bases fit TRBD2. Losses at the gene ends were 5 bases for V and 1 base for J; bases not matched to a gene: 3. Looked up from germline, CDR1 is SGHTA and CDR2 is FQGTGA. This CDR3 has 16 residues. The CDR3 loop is CASSIGLAGGTDTQYF. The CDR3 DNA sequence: TGTGCCAGCAGCATCGGACTAGCGGGAGGCACAGATACGCAGTATTTT.

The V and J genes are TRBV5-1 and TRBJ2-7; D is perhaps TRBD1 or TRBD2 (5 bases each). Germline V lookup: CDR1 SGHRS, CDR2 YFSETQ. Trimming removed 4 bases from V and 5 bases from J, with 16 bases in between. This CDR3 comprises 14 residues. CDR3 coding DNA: TGCGCCAGCAGCCGGGGCGGTAGGGACGACGAGCAGTACTTC. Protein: CASSRGGRDDEQYF.

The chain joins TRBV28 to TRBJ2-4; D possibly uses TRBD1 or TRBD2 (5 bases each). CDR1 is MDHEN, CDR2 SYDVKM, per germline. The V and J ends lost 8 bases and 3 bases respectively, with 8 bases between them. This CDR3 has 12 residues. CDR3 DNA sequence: TGTGCCAGCCTGGGGGTCAAAAACATTCAGTACTTC. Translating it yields CASLGVKNIQYF.

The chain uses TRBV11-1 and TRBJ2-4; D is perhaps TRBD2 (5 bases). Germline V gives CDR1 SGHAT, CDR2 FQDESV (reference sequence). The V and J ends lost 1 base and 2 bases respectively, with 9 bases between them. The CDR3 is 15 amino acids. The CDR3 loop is CASSLVPGSKNIQYF. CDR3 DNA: TGTGCCAGCAGCTTAGTGCCGGGATCCAAAAACATTCAGTACTTC.

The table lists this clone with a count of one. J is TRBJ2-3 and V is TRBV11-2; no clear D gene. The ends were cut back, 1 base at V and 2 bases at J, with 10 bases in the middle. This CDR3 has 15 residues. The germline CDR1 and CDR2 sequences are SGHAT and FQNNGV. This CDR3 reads CASSLGGEPTDTQYF. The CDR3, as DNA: TGTGCCAGCAGCTTAGGTGGGGAACCCACAGATACGCAGTATTTT.

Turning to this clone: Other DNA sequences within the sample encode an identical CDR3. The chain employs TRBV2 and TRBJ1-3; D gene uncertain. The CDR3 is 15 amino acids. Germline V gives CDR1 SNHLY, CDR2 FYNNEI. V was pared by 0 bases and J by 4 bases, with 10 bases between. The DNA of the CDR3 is TGTGCCAGCAGTGAAGCGCGAGGGTCCGGAAACACCATATATTTT. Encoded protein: CASSEARGSGNTIYF.

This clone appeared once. CDR3 nucleotide sequence: TGTGCCAGCAATAGACAGGGGGTCCCCTACGAGCAGTACTTC. Its protein is CASNRQGVPYEQYF. The rearrangement links TRBV28 to TRBJ2-7, with 9 bases that match TRBD1. Germline CDR1 is MDHEN and CDR2 is SYDVKM. V lost 7 bases to trimming and J lost 2 bases; unmatched junction nucleotides: 6. This CDR3 is 14 amino acids long.

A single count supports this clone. In DNA form, the CDR3 reads TGTGCCAGCAGCTTTGGGCGGGAGGACGAGCAGTACTTC. It translates to CASSFGREDEQYF. The J gene is TRBJ2-7, the V gene TRBV7-8; 8 bases agree with TRBD2. The V gene end was trimmed by 3 bases and the J gene end by 5 bases; junction bases not matched to a gene: 3. In germline, CDR1 is SGHVS, CDR2 FQNEAQ. The CDR3 is 13 amino acids.

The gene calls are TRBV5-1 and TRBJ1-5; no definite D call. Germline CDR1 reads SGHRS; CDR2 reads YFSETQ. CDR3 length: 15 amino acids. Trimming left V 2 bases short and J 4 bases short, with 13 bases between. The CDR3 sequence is CASSFGESQNQPQHF. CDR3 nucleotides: TGCGCCAGCAGCTTTGGGGAATCCCAAAATCAGCCCCAGCATTTT.

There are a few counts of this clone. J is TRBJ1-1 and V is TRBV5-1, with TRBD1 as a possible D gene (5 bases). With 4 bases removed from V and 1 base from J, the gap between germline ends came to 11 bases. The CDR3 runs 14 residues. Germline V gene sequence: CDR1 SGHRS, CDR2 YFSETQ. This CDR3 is CASSPGLRNTEAFF. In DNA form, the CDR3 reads TGCGCCAGCAGCCCGGGACTCCGGAACACTGAAGCTTTCTTT.

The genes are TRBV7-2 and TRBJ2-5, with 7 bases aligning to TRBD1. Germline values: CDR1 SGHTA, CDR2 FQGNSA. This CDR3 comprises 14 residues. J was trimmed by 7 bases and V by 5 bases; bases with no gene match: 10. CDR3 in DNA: TGTGCCAGCAGCAAAGGACAGGACCGGGGGACCCAGTACTTC. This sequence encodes CASSKGQDRGTQYF.

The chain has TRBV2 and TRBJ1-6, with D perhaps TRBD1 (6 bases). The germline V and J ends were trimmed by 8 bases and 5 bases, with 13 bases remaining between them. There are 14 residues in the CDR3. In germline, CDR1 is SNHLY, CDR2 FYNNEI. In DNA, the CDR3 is TGTGCCAGCGGGGGGGACATCAATAATTCACCCCTCCACTTT. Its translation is CASGGDINNSPLHF.

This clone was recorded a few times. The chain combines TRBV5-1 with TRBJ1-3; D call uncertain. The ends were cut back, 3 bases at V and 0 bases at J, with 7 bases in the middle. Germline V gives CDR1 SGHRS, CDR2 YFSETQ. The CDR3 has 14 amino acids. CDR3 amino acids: CASSSSGSGNTIYF. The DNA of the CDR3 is TGCGCCAGCAGCTCCAGCGGCTCTGGAAACACCATATATTTT.